The next 8 T cell receptor beta chains were all read from a single sample in a study of molecular identifiers for immune sequencing clone quantification. TCRdb itself ran the PCR reads through MiXCR, one entry per CDR3 protein. The repertoire consists of approximately 59,000 distinct CDR3 sequences, with about 18% occurring once and the leading ten covering about 1.6%. Sequencing was performed on naive CD8+ T cells from blood, with Jurkat cell RNA spiked in. Subset meaning: FACS-sorted CD8+CD4-CCR7+CD45RA+ naive T cells. Source of these receptors: a human donor in good health. Some libraries in this study had Jurkat cell RNA spiked in.

Points on this clonotype: A much larger clone sits a single nucleotide away, making a read error possible. This rearrangement joins TRBV13 to TRBJ2-7; 9 nucleotides match TRBD1. CDR1 and CDR2 from the germline V gene are PRHDT and FYEKMQ (reference sequence). The CDR3 runs 15 residues. The CDR3 region has the DNA TGTGCCGGCAGCCCGTGGACAGGGGCAACCTACGAGCAGTACTTC. Its translation: CAGSPWTGATYEQYF.

The chain recombines TRBV5-1 with TRBJ2-1; 9 bases match TRBD2. V shed 4 bases and J 7 bases; nucleotides not matched to a gene: 3. Germline V gene data show CDR1 as SGHRS and CDR2 as YFSETQ. This CDR3 is 13 amino acids long. Here the CDR3 reads CASSGTSWNEQFF. CDR3 in DNA: TGCGCCAGCAGCGGGACTAGCTGGAATGAGCAGTTCTTC.

This clonotype was seen ten or more times. V usage is TRBV25-1 and J usage is TRBJ1-5; D call uncertain. Germline CDR1 MGHDK, CDR2 SYGVNS. The CDR3 has 14 amino acids. The V gene lost 2 bases and the J gene lost 0 bases, with 5 bases spanning the gap. CDR3 DNA sequence: TGTGCCAGCAGTGAACAGCATAGCAATCAGCCCCAGCATTTT. It is translated as CASSEQHSNQPQHF.

In the case of this clonotype: Given a much more abundant clone one base away, this may be a read error. This chain uses TRBV7-8 with TRBJ1-1; D remains ambiguous. Germline values: CDR1 SGHVS, CDR2 FQNEAQ. This CDR3 is built from 13 residues. The CDR3 protein is CASSLQWNAEAFF. DNA for the CDR3: TGTGCCAGCAGCTTACAGTGGAACGCTGAAGCTTTCTTT.

In its sample, this clonotype was seen many times. The V gene is TRBV19, the J gene TRBJ1-6; tentative D call: TRBD1 (5 bases). The germline V gene encodes CDR1 LNHDA and CDR2 SQIVND (reference sequence). CDR3 size: 16 residues. V was pared by 2 bases and J by 7 bases, with 15 bases between. This CDR3 is CASSIPTQGINSPLHF. DNA of the CDR3: TGTGCCAGTAGTATACCTACCCAGGGCATAAATTCACCCCTCCACTTT.

This clonotype came up many times. The chain joins TRBV29-1 to TRBJ2-7, with D perhaps TRBD1 (6 bases). With 0 bases removed from V and 6 bases from J, the gap between germline ends came to 12 bases. This CDR3 is built from 13 residues. The V gene's germline CDR1 is SQVTM and CDR2 ANQGSEA. The CDR3 here is CSVEDFTGFEQYF. For the CDR3, the DNA is TGCAGCGTTGAAGACTTCACAGGGTTCGAGCAGTACTTC.

As for this clonotype: Without the conserved terminal phenylalanine or tryptophan, this CDR3 likely stems from a read error. V and J are TRBV3-1 and TRBJ2-7, with D unresolved. CDR1 is LGHDT, CDR2 YNNKEL, per germline (reference sequence). Trimming pared 0 bases from V and 3 bases from J, leaving 15 bases between. The CDR3 runs 16 residues. CDR3 region: CASSQEVWAENYEQYC. Here the CDR3 DNA reads TGTGCCAGCAGCCAAGAAGTGTGGGCAGAGAACTACGAGCAGTACTGC.

Ten or more counts support this clonotype. The chain joins TRBV4-3 to TRBJ1-1; 11 bases fit TRBD1. The CDR3 loop spans 15 amino acids. Germline CDR1 LGHNA, CDR2 YSLEER. After removal of 2 bases from V and 6 bases from J, the junction contained 5 bases not matched to a gene. For the CDR3, the DNA is TGCGCCAGCAGCCAATGGGACAGGGGGTACGCTGAAGCTTTCTTT. Its translation is CASSQWDRGYAEAFF.